The 5 T cell receptor beta chains below all came from one sample that was sequenced in a study of blood T cell repertoires in COVID-19 (TCRdb year 2020). To prepare the library, the immunoSEQ multiplex PCR assay was applied. TCRdb retrieved this table from immuneACCESS and kept in-frame rearrangements only. Not all clones are present; in checked studies, unresolved V genes account for under half, and no reason is known for the remainder. In all, the sample holds more than 200,000 clones, and around 84% of those were seen once. 1.2% to 1.5% of the sample is taken by the ten largest. The source material was peripheral blood. Source of these receptors: a woman between 35 and 50 years old who had recovered from COVID-19.

V usage is TRBV7-9 and J usage is TRBJ2-1, with 10 nucleotides matching TRBD2. The CDR3 loop spans 12 amino acids. Germline V gives CDR1 SEHNR, CDR2 FQNEAQ (reference sequence). Here the CDR3 DNA reads TGTGCGCTAGCGGGGGCATACAATGAGCAGTTCTTC. This gives the protein CALAGAYNEQFF.

This clone was counted a single time. This sequence joins TRBV4-3 and TRBJ2-5, with D perhaps matching TRBD1 (5 bases). Germline CDR1 reads LGHNA; CDR2 reads YSLEER. Trimming cost V 4 bases and J 2 bases, with 20 bases left between them. This CDR3 has 17 amino acids. The CDR3 DNA reads as TGCGCCAGCAGCCTAAACAATCCGGCCACAGGACAAGAGACCCAGTACTTC. This sequence encodes CASSLNNPATGQETQYF.

J is TRBJ1-2 and V is TRBV4-2; possible D gene TRBD1, 6 bases. Germline lookup yields CDR1 LGHNA and CDR2 YNFKEQ. V gave up 5 bases and J gave up 4 bases, with 26 bases separating them. The CDR3 spans 18 residues. The CDR3 DNA reads TGTGCCAGCAGCATGTCAGGGGCGCAGGGTGCCGGTTTCTATGGCTACACCTTC. Its protein product is CASSMSGAQGAGFYGYTF.

In DNA form, the CDR3 reads TGTGCCAGCAGCTTGGGTCCGAGACCGAGGTCGAATGAAAAACTGTTTTTT. Translated, it gives CASSLGPRPRSNEKLFF. The genes are TRBV5-5 and TRBJ1-4; D is ambiguous. The CDR3 has 17 amino acids. Germline V gives CDR1 SGHKS, CDR2 YYEKEE (reference sequence). Trimming removed 0 bases from V and 5 bases from J, with 17 bases in between.

The J gene is TRBJ1-5, the V gene TRBV19; 7 nucleotides line up with TRBD1. V gave up 6 bases and J gave up 9 bases; unmatched junction bases: 8. The CDR3 extends over 13 amino acids. Germline V gene sequence: CDR1 LNHDA, CDR2 SQIVND (reference sequence). CDR3 amino acids: CASRMQGDSPQHF. In DNA form, the CDR3 reads TGTGCCAGTAGAATGCAGGGGGACTCGCCCCAGCATTTT. The full variable domain, rest sourced from reference TRBV19 and TRBJ1-5, is DGGITQSPKYLFRKEGQNVTLSCEQNLNHDAMYWYRQDPGQGLRLIYYSQIVNDFQKGDIAEGYSVSREKKESFPLTVTSAQKNPTAFYLCASRMQGDSPQHFGDGTRLSIL.